This T cell receptor (beta chain) was observed in a study of a mutant IDH1 vaccine in newly diagnosed glioma. Across the whole study: Once 4-6 weeks had passed after radiotherapy alone, vaccination started, or it started with temozolomide cycles. Most had both radiotherapy and temozolomide beforehand; others had only one.

Only in-frame clones appear in the TCRdb table, and some are missing; sequencing was by immunoSEQ multiplex PCR. The data show fewer than 150,000 clones, 85% to 90% seen once. Sample time point: week 11, during vaccination. The vaccine gave 300 ug of a 20-mer mutant IDH1 peptide subcutaneously per dose. The ends lost 5 bases at V and 6 bases at J; junction bases unmatched: 4. CDR1 is MNHEY and CDR2 is SMNVEV in the germline V gene (reference sequence). This CDR3 region has 12 residues. About this clone itself: Its antigen is unidentified.

This TCR derives from a woman aged 45 to 65 with glioma. The chain couples TRBV27 to TRBJ2-7; 7 bases match TRBD1. This specimen consisted of PBMCs, obtained from a glioma patient whose treatment included an IDH1 peptide vaccine. The CDR3 DNA follows: TGTGCCAGCAGTCATGGGACAGCCGAGCAGTACTTC. Its translation: CASSHGTAEQYF.